Here is one T cell receptor beta chain with its context. Its antigen is currently unknown. The CDR3 runs 17 residues. Germline CDR1 is SGHRS and CDR2 is YFSETQ. The ends were cut back, 4 bases at V and 2 bases at J, with 22 bases in the middle. The sample originates from a study of post-analysis software for immune sequencing data. General study points: Patients used five TRBV segments, including TRBV5-6, TRBV5-1 and TRBV20-1, more often than controls.

Libraries were made from TCR beta cDNA, and they carried unique molecular identifiers. TCRdb ran MiXCR on the PCR reads and lists one entry per CDR3 protein. The sample yields some 690,000 distinct CDR3 sequences, over 45% seen once. V is TRBV5-1 and J is TRBJ2-7, with D unresolved. The sequencing sample was made of blood. This TCR was recovered from a girl aged 2 to 9 with multiple sclerosis. The CDR3 sequence: CASSPSSARTRTYEQYF. The CDR3 coding sequence is TGCGCCAGCAGCCCCTCATCAGCCAGGACCCGTACCTACGAGCAGTACTTC. Drawing the rest from reference TRBV5-1 and TRBJ2-7, the complete variable domain is KAGVTQTPRYLIKTRGQQVTLSCSPISGHRSVSWYQQTPGQGLQFLFEYFSETQRNKGNFPGRFSGRQFSNSRSEMNVSTLELGDSALYLCASSPSSARTRTYEQYFGPGTRLTVT.